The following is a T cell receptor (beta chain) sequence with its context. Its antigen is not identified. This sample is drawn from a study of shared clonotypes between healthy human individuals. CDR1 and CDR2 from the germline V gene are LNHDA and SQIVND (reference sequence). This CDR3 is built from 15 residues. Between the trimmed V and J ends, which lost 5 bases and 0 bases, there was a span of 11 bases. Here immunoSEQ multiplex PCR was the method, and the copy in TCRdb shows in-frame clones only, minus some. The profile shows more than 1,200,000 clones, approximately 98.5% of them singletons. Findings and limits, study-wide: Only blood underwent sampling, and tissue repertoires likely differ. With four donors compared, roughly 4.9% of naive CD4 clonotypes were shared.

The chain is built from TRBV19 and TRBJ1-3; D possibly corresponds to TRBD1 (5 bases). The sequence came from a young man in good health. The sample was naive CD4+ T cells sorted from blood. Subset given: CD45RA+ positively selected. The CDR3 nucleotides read TGTGCCAGTAGTGACGGGACCTACTCTGGAAACACCATATATTTT. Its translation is CASSDGTYSGNTIYF. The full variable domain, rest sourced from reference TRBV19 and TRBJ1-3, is DGGITQSPKYLFRKEGQNVTLSCEQNLNHDAMYWYRQDPGQGLRLIYYSQIVNDFQKGDIAEGYSVSREKKESFPLTVTSAQKNPTAFYLCASSDGTYSGNTIYFGEGSWLTVV.